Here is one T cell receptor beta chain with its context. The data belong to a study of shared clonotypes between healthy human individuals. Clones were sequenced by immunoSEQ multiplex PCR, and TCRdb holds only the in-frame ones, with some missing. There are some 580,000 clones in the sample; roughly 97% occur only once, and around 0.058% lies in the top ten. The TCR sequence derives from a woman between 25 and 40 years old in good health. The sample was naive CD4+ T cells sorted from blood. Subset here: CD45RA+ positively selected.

CDR3 sequence (DNA): TGTGCCAGTAGGACTAGCTGGGGCGAGCAGTACTTC. This encodes CASRTSWGEQYF. The V gene is TRBV19, the J gene TRBJ2-7, with 7 bases fitting TRBD2. The CDR3 totals 12 residues. The junction had 5 bases not matched to a gene; V was cut back by 6 bases and J by 6 bases. The germline V gene has CDR1 LNHDA and CDR2 SQIVND (reference sequence).